These 21 T cell receptor beta chains share one sample of origin, sequenced in a study of read filtering for tumor transcriptome and immune sequencing. The library was built from roughly 400 ng RNA with molecular barcoded adaptors for alpha/delta and beta/gamma chains. A single record per CDR3 protein comes from TCRdb applying MiXCR to the reads. The sample contains approximately 40,000 distinct CDR3 sequences, roughly 13% of which appear only once. The sample consisted of a population of CD138-negative cells sorted from bone marrow. The receptors originated from a donor aged 40 or over with multiple myeloma.

This clonotype occurred many times. This sequence joins TRBV5-5 and TRBJ2-3, with D unclear. Germline V gives CDR1 SGHKS, CDR2 YYEKEE (reference sequence). Trimming cost V 2 bases and J 1 base, with 5 bases left between them. CDR3 length: 13 amino acids. Here the CDR3 DNA reads TGTGCCAGCAGCTTTGGCCGCACAGATACGCAGTATTTT. It encodes CASSFGRTDTQYF.

In its sample, this clonotype was seen many times. The CDR3 DNA follows: TGTGCCACCAGTGATTTAGGGTACAGGGGGCCGCAGCCCCAGCATTTT. As protein: CATSDLGYRGPQPQHF. This sequence joins TRBV24-1 and TRBJ1-5, with 9 bases lining up with TRBD1. The CDR3 is made up of 16 amino acids. Trimming cost V 1 base and J 7 bases; bases outside gene matches: 7. From germline, CDR1 is KGHDR and CDR2 SFDVKD.

This clonotype has at least ten counts. The chain couples TRBV7-9 to TRBJ2-2; D call uncertain. Germline V gene sequence: CDR1 SEHNR, CDR2 FQNEAQ (reference sequence). V gave up 1 base and J gave up 0 bases, with 6 bases separating them. The CDR3 length is 15 residues. CDR3 sequence reads: CASSLVLANTGELFF. The DNA of the CDR3 is TGTGCCAGCAGCTTAGTACTCGCGAACACCGGGGAGCTGTTTTTT. Variable domain in full (rest from reference TRBV7-9 and TRBJ2-2): DTGVSQNPRHKITKRGQNVTFRCDPISEHNRLYWYRQTLGQGPEFLTYFQNEAQLEKSRLLSDRFSAERPKGSFSTLEIQRTEQGDSAMYLCASSLVLANTGELFFGEGSRLTVL.

This sequence joins TRBV6-5 and TRBJ2-1; 8 positions match TRBD1. J lost 8 bases, V lost 4 bases, and 7 bases had no gene match. There are 14 residues in the CDR3. Germline V gene lookup returns CDR1 MNHEY and CDR2 SVGAGI. As DNA, the CDR3 is TGTGCCAGCAGTTCCGGGACAGGAACCTATGAGCAGTTCTTC. It is translated as CASSSGTGTYEQFF.

This clonotype has only a few counts. This chain joins TRBV20-1 and TRBJ1-1; D might be TRBD1 (5 bases). CDR1 is DFQATT and CDR2 is SNEGSKA in the germline V gene (reference sequence). The CDR3 has 15 residues. CDR3 protein: CSAGGRRARDTEAFF. The DNA of the CDR3 is TGCAGCGCCGGAGGGCGCAGGGCGCGCGACACTGAAGCTTTCTTT.

This clonotype was detected ten times or more. CDR3 nucleotide sequence: TGCAGTGCTAGAGGGAGTAGCTCCTACGAGCAGTACTTC. Encoded protein: CSARGSSSYEQYF. The chain carries TRBV20-1 and TRBJ2-7, with unresolved D. Germline V gene data show CDR1 as DFQATT and CDR2 as SNEGSKA (reference sequence). Trimming left V 1 base short and J 0 bases short, with 7 bases between. The CDR3 covers 13 residues.

This sequence joins TRBV20-1 and TRBJ1-5; D is possibly TRBD1 (6 bases). This CDR3 is built from 15 residues. Trimming took 6 bases from V and 1 from J, leaving 16 bases between them. Looked up from germline, CDR1 is DFQATT and CDR2 is SNEGSKA (reference sequence). Here the CDR3 reads CSALNGGLSNQPQHF. CDR3 sequence (DNA): TGCAGTGCCCTTAACGGGGGGCTGAGCAATCAGCCCCAGCATTTT.

This clonotype was seen ten or more times. This chain links TRBV19 with TRBJ1-4, with D unclear. Trimming took 4 bases from V and 0 from J, leaving 12 bases between them. Germline loops: CDR1 LNHDA, CDR2 SQIVND (reference sequence). The CDR3 is made up of 16 amino acids. This CDR3 is CASSTIDGSTNEKLFF. The CDR3 region has the DNA TGTGCCAGTAGTACCATCGACGGTTCAACTAATGAAAAACTGTTTTTT.

This clonotype has at least ten counts. The chain recombines TRBV21-1 with TRBJ2-2; TRBD1 reflects the table's D call only, with no check against the DNA. TRBV21-1 is flagged as a pseudogene. The CDR3 covers 17 residues. CDR3 in amino acids: CASSKNRKGANTGELFF. In DNA, the CDR3 is TGTGCCAGCAGCAAAAATAGAAAGGGGGCGAACACCGGGGAGCTGTTTTTT.

There are a few counts of this clonotype. The chain has TRBV5-1 and TRBJ1-1; 11 bases agree with TRBD1. The CDR3 spans 18 residues. Germline V gene lookup returns CDR1 SGHRS and CDR2 YFSETQ. Losses at the gene ends were 4 bases for V and 1 base for J; bases not matched to a gene: 12. CDR3 sequence reads: CASSGTGTGGKGNTEAFF. CDR3 nucleotide sequence: TGCGCCAGCAGCGGAACGGGGACAGGGGGTAAGGGGAACACTGAAGCTTTCTTT.

This clonotype showed up just a few times. Just one base apart from a much larger clone, this may be a read error. V gene TRBV30 combines with J gene TRBJ2-1; D possibly corresponds to TRBD1 (5 bases). V gave up 3 bases and J gave up 3 bases, with 15 bases separating them. This CDR3 has 15 amino acids. Germline V gene lookup returns CDR1 GTSNPN and CDR2 SVGIG (reference sequence). CDR3 in amino acids: CAWSAGRAVYNEQFF. The CDR3 region has the DNA TGTGCCTGGAGCGCCGGCAGGGCGGTCTACAATGAGCAGTTCTTC. The whole variable domain, remainder taken from reference TRBV30 and TRBJ2-1, is SQTIHQWPATLVQPVGSPLSLECTVEGTSNPNLYWYRQAAGRGLQLLFYSVGIGQISSEVPQNLSASRPQDRQFILSSKKLLLSDSGFYLCAWSAGRAVYNEQFFGPGTRLTVL.

This clonotype appeared many times. The chain couples TRBV21-1 to TRBJ2-1; the table calls TRBD2, which could not be checked here. TRBV21-1 is deemed a pseudogene. The CDR3 spans 15 residues. The CDR3 here is CASSKEAGTYNEQLF. The DNA for the CDR3 is TGTGCCAGCAGCAAAGAAGCGGGGACCTACAATGAGCAGCTCTTC.

Many counts were recorded for this clonotype. This chain connects TRBV27 to TRBJ1-1, with TRBD1 matching over 7 bases. The CDR3 loop spans 13 amino acids. Germline CDR1 reads MNHEY; CDR2 reads SMNVEV (reference sequence). The junction had 10 bases not matched to a gene; V was cut back by 8 bases and J by 7 bases. CDR3 sequence (DNA): TGTGCCAGCGGATCGGGACAGAGAGGTGAAGCTTTCTTT. This gives the protein CASGSGQRGEAFF.

This clonotype was detected ten times or more. V usage is TRBV2 and J usage is TRBJ1-1, with D tentatively TRBD1 (5 bases). V was clipped by 6 bases and J by 5 bases, with 16 bases between them. From germline, CDR1 is SNHLY and CDR2 FYNNEI. The CDR3 runs 14 residues. CDR3 nucleotides: TGTGCCAGCAGACCAGACACGGGGCGGACTGAAGCTTTCTTT. This sequence encodes CASRPDTGRTEAFF.

As concerns this clonotype: A read error is likely here: a far larger clone is one base away. This chain uses TRBV6-6 with TRBJ2-1, with 11 bases fitting TRBD2. The CDR3 totals 16 residues. Per germline, CDR1 MNHNY and CDR2 SVGAGI (reference sequence). The DNA of the CDR3 is TGTTCCAGCAGTTACTCAACTAGCGGGAGATGGGTACCCCCATTCTTC. Its translation is CSSSYSTSGRWVPPFF.

Note on this clonotype: This sequence is one base from a far larger clone and is likely a read error. This chain links TRBV7-9 with TRBJ2-1, with D possibly called TRBD1 or TRBD2 (5 bases each). Germline assignment: CDR1 SEHNR and CDR2 FQNEAQ (reference sequence). CDR3 length: 15 amino acids. CDR3: CASSLVGTSCNEQFF. CDR3 DNA: TGTGCCAGCAGCTTAGTCGGGACCTCCTGCAATGAGCAGTTCTTC.

Many counts were recorded for this clonotype. The chain links TRBV29-1 to TRBJ2-3; D is perhaps TRBD2 (5 bases). Looked up from germline, CDR1 is SQVTM and CDR2 is ANQGSEA. This CDR3 has 13 amino acids. Trimming shortened V by 3 bases and J by 2 bases, and 9 bases separated the two germline ends. CDR3 sequence (DNA): TGCAGCGTTGAGGACGGACTCACAGATACGCAGTATTTT. Translating it yields CSVEDGLTDTQYF.

This clonotype occurred many times. The rearrangement joins TRBV12-3 or TRBV12-4 to TRBJ2-2, with D unclear. This CDR3 comprises 16 residues. The V and J ends lost 6 bases and 6 bases respectively, with 20 bases between them. The CDR3 sequence is CASSSPGRYLAGELFF. CDR3 nucleotides: TGTGCCAGCAGCAGTCCCGGTCGGTATTTGGCCGGGGAGCTGTTTTTT.

This clonotype was recorded at least ten times. The rearrangement links TRBV25-1 to TRBJ1-1, with D possibly being TRBD1 (5 bases). The germline V gene encodes CDR1 MGHDK and CDR2 SYGVNS. The length of the CDR3 is 16 residues. V lost 8 bases, J lost 1 base, and 20 bases lay in between. CDR3 sequence (DNA): TGTGCCAGCCGGAGGGGACTGGCCGGCTCGAACACTGAAGCTTTCTTT. This encodes CASRRGLAGSNTEAFF.

The table lists this clonotype with many counts. This chain uses TRBV29-1 with TRBJ2-1; 8 positions match TRBD2. There are 13 residues in the CDR3. The germline V gene encodes CDR1 SQVTM and CDR2 ANQGSEA. V dropped 3 bases and J dropped 6; count of bases not matched to a gene: 4. The CDR3 is CSVDVSGGNEQFF. CDR3 sequence (DNA): TGCAGCGTTGATGTGAGCGGGGGCAATGAGCAGTTCTTC.

This clonotype has a count of ten or more. The rearrangement uses TRBV25-1 and TRBJ2-3; D is uncertain. The germline V and J ends were trimmed by 6 bases and 0 bases, with 16 bases remaining between them. The CDR3 covers 16 residues. Germline lookup yields CDR1 MGHDK and CDR2 SYGVNS. CDR3 nucleotides: TGTGCCAGCAGCCCCTTAGGGCCGGCAAGCACAGATACGCAGTATTTT. It translates to CASSPLGPASTDTQYF.